These 9 T cell receptor beta chains share one sample of origin, sequenced in a study of T cell changes during pregnancy in multiple sclerosis. The protocol was immunoSEQ multiplex PCR, while the TCRdb copy is restricted to in-frame clones and leaves out a portion. The sample yields about 67,000 clones, 75% to 95% seen once. The sequencing here drew on peripheral blood, taken in the first trimester of pregnancy. The source is a female donor with multiple sclerosis, enrolled in a pregnancy study.

This clone has only a few counts. The gene calls are TRBV19 and TRBJ1-5; 8 positions match TRBD1. In germline, CDR1 is LNHDA, CDR2 SQIVND (reference sequence). This CDR3 comprises 13 residues. V was clipped by 5 bases and J by 4 bases; unmatched bases: 1. The CDR3 spells CASSQGANQPQHF. The CDR3 region has the DNA TGTGCCAGTAGTCAGGGGGCGAATCAGCCCCAGCATTTT.

This clone has only a few counts. The chain joins TRBV30 to TRBJ1-2; D not certain. V lost 2 bases and J lost 1, with 11 bases in between. The length of the CDR3 is 14 residues. Germline CDR1 GTSNPN, CDR2 SVGIG (reference sequence). The CDR3: CAWSRTSLNYGYTF. CDR3 bases: TGTGCCTGGAGTAGAACTAGCCTTAACTATGGCTACACCTTC.

J is TRBJ2-2 and V is TRBV10-2; tentative D call: TRBD1 (7 bases). Trimming pared 8 bases from V and 3 bases from J, leaving 16 bases between. This CDR3 comprises 15 residues. Germline V lookup: CDR1 WSHSY, CDR2 SAAADI. The CDR3 reads CASGEDRIYTGELFF. The CDR3 DNA reads TGCGCCAGCGGGGAGGACAGGATTTACACCGGGGAGCTGTTTTTT.

In its sample, this clone was seen once. The chain combines TRBV25-1 with TRBJ2-6; D gene unclear. The CDR3 length is 13 residues. From germline, CDR1 is MGHDK and CDR2 SYGVNS. V shed 6 bases and J shed 4 bases, with 7 bases lying between them. CDR3 residues: CASSPSGANVLTF. In DNA form, the CDR3 reads TGTGCCAGCAGCCCCTCCGGGGCCAACGTCCTGACTTTC.

The chain combines TRBV12-5 with TRBJ2-7; TRBD1 is a possible D gene (6 bases). CDR1 LGHNT and CDR2 FRNRAP come from the germline V gene. V shed 5 bases and J shed 5 bases, with 13 bases lying between them. The CDR3 totals 13 residues. Here the CDR3 reads CASGPSGVHEQYF. The CDR3, as DNA: TGTGCTAGTGGTCCCTCAGGGGTCCACGAGCAGTACTTC.

This chain uses TRBV10-3 with TRBJ1-1; TRBD1 might be the D (6 bases). There are 13 residues in the CDR3. CDR1 ENHRY and CDR2 SYGVKD come from the germline V gene. V was pared by 8 bases and J by 7 bases, with 17 bases between. As DNA, the CDR3 is TGTGCCATCTGTCGGGGGGCATGGAATGAAGCTTTCTTT. Translating it yields CAICRGAWNEAFF.

This clone came up a few times. Other nucleotide sequences from this sample produce the same CDR3. The chain's CDR3 is CSVNSGAYEQYF. As DNA, the CDR3 is TGCAGCGTAAACAGCGGGGCCTACGAGCAGTACTTC. The chain recombines TRBV29-1 with TRBJ2-7; 7 positions agree with TRBD2. This CDR3 comprises 12 residues. Looked up from germline, CDR1 is SQVTM and CDR2 is ANQGSEA. Trimming took 6 bases from V and 2 from J; bases not matched to a gene: 4.

V usage is TRBV7-5 and J usage is TRBJ1-6; the table assigns TRBD1, which was not confirmed against the DNA. TRBV7-5 represents a pseudogene. CDR3 length: 18 amino acids. For the CDR3, the DNA is TGTGTCAGAAGCACGCCGACTACAGGGTTGAGGGGAAATTCACCCCTCCACTTT. As protein: CVRSTPTTGLRGNSPLHF.

This chain connects TRBV4-2 to TRBJ1-1, with D hard to call. The CDR3 spans 13 residues. V lost 1 base and J 5 bases, leaving 8 bases between the germline ends. The germline V gene encodes CDR1 LGHNA and CDR2 YNFKEQ. The CDR3: CASSQAGTTEAFF. Here the CDR3 DNA reads TGTGCCAGCAGCCAAGCAGGAACTACTGAAGCTTTCTTT.